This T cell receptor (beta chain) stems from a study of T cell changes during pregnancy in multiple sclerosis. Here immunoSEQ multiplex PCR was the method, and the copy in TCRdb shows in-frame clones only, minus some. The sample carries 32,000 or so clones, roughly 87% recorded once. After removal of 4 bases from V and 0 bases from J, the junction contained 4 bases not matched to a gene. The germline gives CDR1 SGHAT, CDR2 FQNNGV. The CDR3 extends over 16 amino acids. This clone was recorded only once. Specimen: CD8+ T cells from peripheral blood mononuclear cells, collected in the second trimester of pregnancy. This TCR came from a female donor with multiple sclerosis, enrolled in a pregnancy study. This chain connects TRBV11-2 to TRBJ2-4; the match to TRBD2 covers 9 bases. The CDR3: CASSSLAGLAKNIQYF. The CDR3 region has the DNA TGTGCCAGCAGCTCGCTAGCGGGACTAGCCAAAAACATTCAGTACTTC.